The following is a T cell receptor (beta chain) sequence with its context. The data belong to a study of blood T cell repertoires in COVID-19. In the study overall: From the United States, Italy and Spain came samples of acute and convalescent COVID-19. Nucleic acid was either cDNA or gDNA, and it came from T cells, B-cell-depleted T cells, or PBMCs.

As processed by the authors: Reference gene primer amplification gave estimated nucleated cell counts. Some clones are missing from TCRdb's copy, which holds only in-frame ones; the method was immunoSEQ multiplex PCR. Clone size and the V and J calls come from that table; the DNA yielded D and trimming. In the table there are more than 75,000 clones, 70% to 90% of which are singletons. The sample taken for sequencing was peripheral blood. The receptor comes from a man younger than 40 with acute or convalescent COVID-19.

The CDR3 sequence is CASSYQRLANEQYF. The CDR3 coding sequence is TGTGCCAGCAGTTACCAGCGGTTGGCCAACGAGCAGTACTTC. The gene calls are TRBV6-5 and TRBJ2-7; possibly TRBD2 for D (5 bases). The germline gives CDR1 MNHEY, CDR2 SVGAGI. Trimming took off 2 bases at V and 5 bases at J, with 13 bases between the two ends. CDR3 length: 14 amino acids.